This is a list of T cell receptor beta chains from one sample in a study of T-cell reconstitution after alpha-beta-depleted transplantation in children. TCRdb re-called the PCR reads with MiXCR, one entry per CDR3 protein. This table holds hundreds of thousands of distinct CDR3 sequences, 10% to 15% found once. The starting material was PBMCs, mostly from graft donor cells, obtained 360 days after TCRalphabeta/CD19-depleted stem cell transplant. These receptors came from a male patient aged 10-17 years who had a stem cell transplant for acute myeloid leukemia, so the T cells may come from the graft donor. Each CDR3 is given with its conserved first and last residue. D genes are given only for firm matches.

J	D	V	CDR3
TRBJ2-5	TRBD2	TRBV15	CATSRDYSLAGDQETQYF
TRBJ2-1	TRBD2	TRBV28	CASSLLAGGKANEQFF
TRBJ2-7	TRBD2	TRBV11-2	CASSALGTSGRTRSSYEQYF
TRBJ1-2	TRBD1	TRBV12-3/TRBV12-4	CASSLGDRGVIYGYTF
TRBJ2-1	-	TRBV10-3	CATLRGKTVNEQFF
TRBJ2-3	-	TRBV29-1	CSSTPRESTDTQYF
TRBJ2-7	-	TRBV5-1	CASSGNRWTYEQYF
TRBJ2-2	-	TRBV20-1	CSATGEERTGELFF
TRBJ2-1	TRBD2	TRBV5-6	CGVGEGDEQFF
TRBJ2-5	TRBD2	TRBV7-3	CASSSLAGGPGEVVF
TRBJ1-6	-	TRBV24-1	CATSGSYNSPLHF
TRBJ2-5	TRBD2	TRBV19	CASSNLRIDSGAQYF
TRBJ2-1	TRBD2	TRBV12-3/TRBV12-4	CASTRLAGSSSYNEQFF
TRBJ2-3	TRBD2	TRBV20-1	CSARPSGRRDTQYF
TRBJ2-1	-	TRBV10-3	CAIGAGNSYNEQFF
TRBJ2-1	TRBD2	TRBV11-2	CASSLNPGLAGGSYNEQFF
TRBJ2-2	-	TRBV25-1	CASKPSGTSNTGELFF
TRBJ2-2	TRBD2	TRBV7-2	CASSFHYPGLAANTGELFF
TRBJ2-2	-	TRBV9	CASSVKTLRGQGRRELFF
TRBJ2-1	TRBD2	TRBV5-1	CASSLGGGLSGNEQFF
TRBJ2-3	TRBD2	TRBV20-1	CSPESRGRGADTQYF
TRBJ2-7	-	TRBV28	CASSNRSSYEQYF
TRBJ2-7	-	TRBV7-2	CASSLAPGRAYEQYF
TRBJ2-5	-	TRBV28	CASSFGTYGETQYF
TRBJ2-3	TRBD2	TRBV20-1	CSARSRRLAGLDTQYF
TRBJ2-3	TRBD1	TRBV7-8	CASSLEGAQVEYF
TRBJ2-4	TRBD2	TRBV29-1	CSVSGGAKNIQYF
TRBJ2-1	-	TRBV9	CASSLRSTGQVYNEQFF
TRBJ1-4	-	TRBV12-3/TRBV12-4	CASSPTGGTRTNEKLFF
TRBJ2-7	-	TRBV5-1	CASRNDRGHEQYF
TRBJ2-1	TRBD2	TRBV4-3	CASSIGLAGGDEQFF
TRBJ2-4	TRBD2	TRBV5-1	CASSLRGRASAKNIQYF
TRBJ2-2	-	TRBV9	CASSVGPSTGELFF
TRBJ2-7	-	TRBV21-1	CASIIPGQRTYEQYF
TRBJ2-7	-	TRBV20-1	CSADLAGLRQYF
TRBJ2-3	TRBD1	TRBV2	CASRHRGSSTDTQYF
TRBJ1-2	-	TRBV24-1	CATSDALTEVYGYTF
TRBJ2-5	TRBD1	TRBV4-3	CASSQAIQGSLETQYF
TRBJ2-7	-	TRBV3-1	CASSQDWGLNEQYF
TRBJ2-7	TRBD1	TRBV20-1	CSARTGVSLSYEQYF
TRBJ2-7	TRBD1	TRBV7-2	CASSPHPQGPYEQYF
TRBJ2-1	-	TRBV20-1	CSARDAGRFYNEQFF
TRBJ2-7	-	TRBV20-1	CSAPQKETSSYEQYF
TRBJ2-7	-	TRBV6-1	CASRPRLLQSSYEQYF
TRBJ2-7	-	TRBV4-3	CASSQSQGRAYEQYF
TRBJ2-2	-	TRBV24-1	CATSDLSPGGATGELFF
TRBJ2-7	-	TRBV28	CASSQRAAGNEQYF
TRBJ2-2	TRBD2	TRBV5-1	CASSLPRGTSEGTGELFF
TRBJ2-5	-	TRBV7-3	CASSLTARETQYF
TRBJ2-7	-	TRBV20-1	CSASGPFF
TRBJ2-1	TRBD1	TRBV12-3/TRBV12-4	CASRRDRVYEQFF
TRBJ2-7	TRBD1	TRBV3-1	CASHGASRDRGHEQYF
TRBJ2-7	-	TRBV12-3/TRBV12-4	CASSVGLREGYEQYF
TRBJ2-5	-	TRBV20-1	CSASTEETQYF
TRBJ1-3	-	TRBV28	CASSLAGRVGSGNTIYF